This TCR beta chain was identified in a study of T cells in localized non-small cell lung cancer. Findings and limits, study-wide: Higher T cell density in the blood was associated with longer overall survival, whereas higher adjacent-lung clonality associated with shorter survival.

Notes on this clone: Its antigen is as yet unknown.

TCRdb's copy holds only in-frame clones and misses some; the assay was immunoSEQ multiplex PCR. The table has around 91,000 clones, over 80% seen once. Germline CDR1 reads SEHNR; CDR2 reads FQNEAQ (reference sequence). Trimming removed 3 bases at V and 4 bases at J, with 9 bases between. This CDR3 contains 13 residues. The specimen comprised peripheral blood, sampled before any cancer treatment. This chain links TRBV7-9 with TRBJ2-5, with TRBD1 as a possible D gene (5 bases). The clonotype was recovered from a man aged 35 to 69 with stage I squamous cell lung carcinoma. The CDR3 spells CASSLSGSETQYF. CDR3 DNA: TGTGCCAGCAGCTTGTCAGGGTCAGAGACCCAGTACTTC.